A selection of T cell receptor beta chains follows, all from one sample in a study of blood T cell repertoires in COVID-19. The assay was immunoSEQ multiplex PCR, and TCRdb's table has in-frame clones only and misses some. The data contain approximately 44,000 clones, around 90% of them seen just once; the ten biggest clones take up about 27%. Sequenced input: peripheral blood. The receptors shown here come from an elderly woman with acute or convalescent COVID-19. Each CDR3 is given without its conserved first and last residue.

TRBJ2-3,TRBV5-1,ASRREAGGNTDTQY
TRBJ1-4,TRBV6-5,ASSPRVQGAEKLF
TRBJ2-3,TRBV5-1,ASSFPGQATTDTQY
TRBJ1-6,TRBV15,ATSRGTDRPLH
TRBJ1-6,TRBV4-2,ASSQEPRGNSPLH
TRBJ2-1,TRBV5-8,ASSLVVGAREQF
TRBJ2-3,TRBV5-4,ASSPPRGTSGEGDTQY
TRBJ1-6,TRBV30,AWSQGADSPLH
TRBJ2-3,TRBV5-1,ASSLGSARGTDTQY
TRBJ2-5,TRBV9,ASSVDERGLEETQY
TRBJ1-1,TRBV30,AWGQGAGTEAF
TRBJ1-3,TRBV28,ATSRFVGNTIY
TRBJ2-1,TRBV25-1,ASRGLSPYNEQF
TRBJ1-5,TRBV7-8,ASSPDWDRSNQPQH
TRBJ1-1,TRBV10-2,ASSEFQGFGAF
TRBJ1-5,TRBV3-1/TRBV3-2,ASSQGTSHSNQPQH
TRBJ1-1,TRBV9,ASSVDQGRTEAF